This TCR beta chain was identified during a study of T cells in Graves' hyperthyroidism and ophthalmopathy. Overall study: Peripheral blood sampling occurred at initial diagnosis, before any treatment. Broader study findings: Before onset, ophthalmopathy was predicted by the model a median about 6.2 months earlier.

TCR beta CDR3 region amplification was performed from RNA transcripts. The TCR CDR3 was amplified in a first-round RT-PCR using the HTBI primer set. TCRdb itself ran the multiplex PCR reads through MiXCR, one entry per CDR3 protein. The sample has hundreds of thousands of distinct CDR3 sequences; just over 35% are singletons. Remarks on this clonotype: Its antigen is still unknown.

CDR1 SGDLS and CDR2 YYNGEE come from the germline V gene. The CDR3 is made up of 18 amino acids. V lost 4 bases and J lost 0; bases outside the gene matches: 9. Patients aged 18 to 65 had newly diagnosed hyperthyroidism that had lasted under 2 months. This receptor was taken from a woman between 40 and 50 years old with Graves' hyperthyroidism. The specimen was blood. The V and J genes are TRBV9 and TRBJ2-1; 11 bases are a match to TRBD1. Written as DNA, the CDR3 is TGTGCCAGCAGCCTACGGGACAGGGGGACCAGCTCCTACAATGAGCAGTTCTTC. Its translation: CASSLRDRGTSSYNEQFF.